These 28 T cell receptor beta chains were all obtained from the same sample, sequenced in a study of blood T cell repertoires in COVID-19. The method was immunoSEQ multiplex PCR; TCRdb's version includes in-frame clones alone and lacks a portion of them. The sample has fewer than 700,000 clones, about 89% seen once. Material: peripheral blood. Source of these receptors: a woman aged 50 to 60 with COVID-19, enrolled during active disease.

This chain uses TRBV19 with TRBJ2-1, with 11 bases matching TRBD2. J lost 10 bases, V lost 5 bases, and 13 bases had no gene match. The germline CDR1 and CDR2 sequences are LNHDA and SQIVND (reference sequence). The CDR3 has 16 residues. The CDR3 DNA sequence: TGTGCCAGTAGTCCCTTAGCGGGGGGGCCAACGGGAGAGCAGTTCTTC. Residues: CASSPLAGGPTGEQFF.

The chain couples TRBV24-1 to TRBJ1-2; 9 bases line up with TRBD1. Germline V lookup: CDR1 KGHDR, CDR2 SFDVKD. This CDR3 is 15 amino acids long. The V segment lost 4 bases and the J segment 4 bases; nucleotides outside the gene matches: 6. CDR3 loop: CATSEPGQGFYGYTF. CDR3 DNA sequence: TGTGCCACCAGTGAGCCGGGACAGGGATTCTATGGCTACACCTTC.

V is TRBV6-5 and J is TRBJ2-5; D gene uncertain. CDR1 MNHEY and CDR2 SVGAGI come from the germline V gene. The V gene lost 7 bases and the J gene lost 4 bases, with 13 bases spanning the gap. This CDR3 has 13 residues. CDR3 in amino acids: CASTPPAVETQYF. As DNA, the CDR3 is TGTGCCAGCACTCCCCCGGCGGTAGAGACCCAGTACTTC.

This chain connects TRBV6-2 or TRBV6-3 to TRBJ2-3; 7 nucleotides agree with TRBD2. CDR1 MNHEY and CDR2 SVGEGT come from the germline V gene. The CDR3 spans 19 residues. The ends lost 4 bases at V and 1 base at J; junction bases unmatched: 17. The CDR3 bases are TGTGCCAGCAGTTCCCTTATCGGGGGGAAGACGAGGGGCACAGATACGCAGTATTTT. The encoded protein is CASSSLIGGKTRGTDTQYF.

The gene calls are TRBV29-1 and TRBJ2-7; TRBD1 aligns across 8 bases. Germline V CDR1 and CDR2: SQVTM, ANQGSEA. The V and J ends lost 4 bases and 0 bases, in that order; junction bases with no gene match: 5. The CDR3 spans 14 residues. The chain's CDR3 is CSVVWDRLSYEQYF. CDR3 sequence (DNA): TGCAGCGTTGTATGGGACAGGCTCTCCTACGAGCAGTACTTC.

This clone was counted only a few times. This chain links TRBV30 with TRBJ2-5; 9 bases are shared with TRBD2. From germline, CDR1 is GTSNPN and CDR2 SVGIG (reference sequence). V shed 0 bases and J 5 bases; nucleotides not matched to a gene: 16. The CDR3 runs 18 residues. CDR3 sequence (DNA): TGTGCCTGGAGTGTAGGGCTAGCGGGGACCTCAGGGTCCGAGACCCAGTACTTC. Translated: CAWSVGLAGTSGSETQYF.

The rearrangement uses TRBV4-2 and TRBJ1-5; D is perhaps TRBD1 (6 bases). V was pared by 5 bases and J by 4 bases, with 18 bases between. CDR3 length: 16 residues. Germline CDR1 reads LGHNA; CDR2 reads YNFKEQ. The CDR3 protein is CASSGKGQFGNQPQHF. For the CDR3, the DNA is TGTGCCAGCAGCGGCAAAGGACAGTTTGGGAATCAGCCCCAGCATTTT.

As DNA, the CDR3 is TGTGCCAGCAGTGCACAGGAGGGCACTGAAGCTTTCTTT. Protein: CASSAQEGTEAFF. The chain couples TRBV6-4 to TRBJ1-1; possible D gene TRBD1, 5 bases. Between the trimmed V and J ends, which lost 4 bases and 4 bases, there was a span of 10 bases. Germline CDR1 MRHNA, CDR2 SNTAGT. This CDR3 contains 13 residues.

The V gene is TRBV5-1, the J gene TRBJ2-3, with TRBD2 identical over 8 bases. The germline gives CDR1 SGHRS, CDR2 YFSETQ. Losses at the gene ends were 2 bases for V and 0 bases for J; bases not matched to a gene: 8. The CDR3 is 17 residues long. Here the CDR3 DNA reads TGCGCCAGCAGCTTTGGGACTAGGCCACTAAGCACAGATACGCAGTATTTT. Protein: CASSFGTRPLSTDTQYF.

Only one count was recorded for this clone. This chain connects TRBV6-5 to TRBJ2-1, with D maybe TRBD2 (6 bases). The ends were cut back, 8 bases at V and 8 bases at J, with 22 bases in the middle. The germline V gene encodes CDR1 MNHEY and CDR2 SVGAGI. The CDR3 spans 15 residues. The CDR3 nucleotides are TGTGCCAGCTGGGGACGGGGCGGGGTAAGTGATGAGCAGTTCTTC. It is translated as CASWGRGGVSDEQFF.

V usage is TRBV6-2 or TRBV6-3 and J usage is TRBJ1-1; D may be TRBD1 (5 bases). Between the trimmed V and J ends, which lost 6 bases and 4 bases, there was a span of 21 bases. CDR3 length equals 16 residues. Germline lookup yields CDR1 MNHEY and CDR2 SVGEGT. The CDR3 nucleotides read TGTGCCAGCAGCCCCGGGGGGTTGGTCGACTTCACTGAAGCTTTCTTT. It is translated as CASSPGGLVDFTEAFF.

The chain couples TRBV6-5 to TRBJ2-3, with a tentative D call TRBD1 (6 bases). V was shortened by 6 bases and J by 4 bases, with 17 bases between the two germline ends. CDR1 and CDR2 (germline): MNHEY, SVGAGI. The CDR3 extends over 15 amino acids. CDR3 nucleotides: TGTGCCAGCAGCGAGCTAGGGACACCCGCAGATACGCAGTATTTT. Its protein product is CASSELGTPADTQYF.

The rearrangement uses TRBV4-1 and TRBJ1-4; possible D gene TRBD1, 6 bases. The CDR3 sequence is 15 residues long. Between the trimmed V and J ends, which lost 1 base and 8 bases, there was a span of 14 bases. Germline CDR1 reads MGHRA; CDR2 reads YSYEKL. Here the CDR3 DNA reads TGCGCCAGCAGCCAAGTTGGGGGCGGTCGGGAAAAACTGTTTTTT. Translation gives CASSQVGGGREKLFF.

V is TRBV11-2 and J is TRBJ2-7; 10 positions match TRBD1. After removal of 5 bases from V and 3 bases from J, the junction contained 4 bases not matched to a gene. Looked up from germline, CDR1 is SGHAT and CDR2 is FQNNGV. The CDR3 runs 14 residues. CDR3 loop: CASSEDRGSYEQYF. The CDR3 DNA sequence: TGTGCCAGCAGCGAGGACAGGGGGAGCTACGAGCAGTACTTC.

The genes are TRBV19 and TRBJ2-6, with 9 bases identical to TRBD1. Germline CDR1 and CDR2: LNHDA and SQIVND (reference sequence). The CDR3 totals 21 residues. J lost 0 bases, V lost 5 bases, and 17 bases had no gene match. CDR3 coding DNA: TGTGCCAGTAGTTCAAACCGTCCCGGGACAGGGAGGACCTCTGGGGCCAACGTCCTGACTTTC. Translated, it gives CASSSNRPGTGRTSGANVLTF.

With respect to this clone: This sample includes further DNA sequences coding for the same CDR3. The rearrangement uses TRBV29-1 and TRBJ1-2; 10 nucleotides agree with TRBD1. Germline V CDR1 and CDR2: SQVTM, ANQGSEA. The CDR3 has 12 amino acids. V shed 3 bases and J 6 bases; nucleotides not matched to a gene: 1. DNA of the CDR3: TGCAGCGTTGAGGGACAGGGGAATGGCTACACCTTC. Amino acids: CSVEGQGNGYTF.

This chain links TRBV4-1 with TRBJ2-3; 7 bases are shared with TRBD2. CDR1 is MGHRA and CDR2 is YSYEKL in the germline V gene. The length of the CDR3 is 14 residues. The V and J ends lost 2 bases and 3 bases, in that order; junction bases with no gene match: 2. The CDR3 bases are TGCGCCAGCAGCCAAAAAGCGGGGACAGATACGCAGTATTTT. It is translated as CASSQKAGTDTQYF.

The chain combines TRBV19 with TRBJ1-1, with D possibly being TRBD1 (5 bases). CDR1 and CDR2 (germline): LNHDA, SQIVND (reference sequence). This CDR3 has 14 amino acids. V dropped 7 bases and J dropped 0 bases, with 12 bases sitting between them. CDR3 nucleotides: TGTGCCAGTAAAACCCTAGGGGTGAACACTGAAGCTTTCTTT. Protein: CASKTLGVNTEAFF.

The rearrangement uses TRBV10-3 and TRBJ1-2; D gene uncertain. The CDR3 contains 13 residues. CDR1 and CDR2 (germline): ENHRY, SYGVKD. V gave up 4 bases and J gave up 2 bases, with 8 bases separating them. The CDR3, as DNA: TGTGCCATCAGTGGGACGGGAAACTATGGCTACACCTTC. Translating it yields CAISGTGNYGYTF.

The chain joins TRBV6-5 to TRBJ1-5, with TRBD1 identical over 7 bases. Germline CDR1 reads MNHEY; CDR2 reads SVGAGI. This CDR3 is 16 amino acids long. Losses at the gene ends were 4 bases for V and 1 base for J; bases not matched to a gene: 7. CDR3 in DNA: TGTGCCAGCAGTTCTCAGGGGGAGTTAAGCAATCAGCCCCAGCATTTT. Translating it yields CASSSQGELSNQPQHF.

The chain couples TRBV19 to TRBJ1-1; 9 bases are shared with TRBD1. This CDR3 spans 15 amino acids. Per germline, CDR1 LNHDA and CDR2 SQIVND (reference sequence). Trimming took 6 bases from V and 0 from J; bases not matched to a gene: 5. The CDR3 loop reads CASRRQGVMNTEAFF. The CDR3 coding sequence is TGTGCCAGTAGACGACAGGGGGTTATGAACACTGAAGCTTTCTTT.

The count of this clone is one. The chain recombines TRBV5-1 with TRBJ1-1; 8 bases agree with TRBD1. The CDR3 is 15 residues long. V shed 3 bases and J 4 bases; nucleotides not matched to a gene: 8. The germline gives CDR1 SGHRS, CDR2 YFSETQ. The CDR3 protein is CASSSGQGRGTEAFF. The CDR3 DNA sequence: TGCGCCAGCAGCTCCGGACAGGGCAGGGGCACTGAAGCTTTCTTT.

The V gene is TRBV18, the J gene TRBJ1-1; D gene ambiguous. The CDR3 runs to 16 residues. Germline CDR1 KGHSH, CDR2 LQKENI. Trimming shortened V by 3 bases and J by 3 bases, and 17 bases separated the two germline ends. The CDR3 is CASSPSYTLEDTEAFF. For the CDR3, the DNA is TGTGCCAGCTCACCGTCATACACCCTGGAGGACACTGAAGCTTTCTTT.

CDR3 protein: CASSLSGLPGDIQYF. CDR3 DNA: TGTGCCAGCAGTTTGTCGGGACTCCCCGGCGACATTCAGTACTTC. The chain employs TRBV28 and TRBJ2-4; D is possibly TRBD2 (6 bases). The length of the CDR3 is 15 residues. Trimming cost V 3 bases and J 8 bases, with 17 bases left between them. Germline V gene sequence: CDR1 MDHEN, CDR2 SYDVKM.

The V call is TRBV4-1, the J call TRBJ1-5; a possible D gene is TRBD1 (6 bases). CDR3 length equals 13 residues. The V gene lost 5 bases and the J gene lost 4 bases, with 9 bases spanning the gap. The germline CDR1 and CDR2 sequences are MGHRA and YSYEKL. The CDR3 DNA reads TGCGCCAGCAGCGGGCAGGGGAATCAGCCCCAGCATTTT. It translates to CASSGQGNQPQHF.

The V gene is TRBV24-1, the J gene TRBJ2-1; TRBD2 might be the D (6 bases). Germline V gene lookup returns CDR1 KGHDR and CDR2 SFDVKD. Between the trimmed V and J ends, which lost 3 bases and 7 bases, there was a span of 18 bases. The CDR3 consists of 16 residues. CDR3 in DNA: TGTGCCACCAGTGATCCCGGGACGTTACGGGGGAATGAGCAGTTCTTC. As protein: CATSDPGTLRGNEQFF.

The sample holds a few counts of this clone. The chain has TRBV5-1 and TRBJ1-4; possible D gene TRBD1, 6 bases. The length of the CDR3 is 13 residues. The V end lost 4 bases, the J end lost 7 bases, and 11 bases lay between the germline ends. Per the germline V gene, CDR1 is SGHRS and CDR2 is YFSETQ. DNA of the CDR3: TGCGCCAGCAGCGAGGGACAAGGTGAAAAACTGTTTTTT. Its protein product is CASSEGQGEKLFF.

The chain recombines TRBV2 with TRBJ2-2; TRBD2 might be the D (5 bases). CDR1 is SNHLY and CDR2 is FYNNEI in the germline V gene. Trimming removed 10 bases at V and 2 bases at J, with 14 bases between. The CDR3 sequence is 14 residues long. The CDR3 loop reads CATTRADNTGELFF. CDR3 sequence (DNA): TGTGCCACCACTAGGGCGGACAACACCGGGGAGCTGTTTTTT.